A selection of T cell receptor beta chains follows, all from one sample in a study of T-cell memory formation after mild COVID-19. TCRdb ran MiXCR on the 5' RACE reads and lists one entry per CDR3 protein. This sample carries roughly 52,000 distinct CDR3 sequences, about 7.3% of them seen once, and the ten largest clones take approximately 1.5%. The sample was PBMCs or a T cell subset sorted from them (not recorded which). These receptors originate from a man aged 18 to 30 who had mild COVID-19 (a few samples of this study predate the infection). Cell type and time point are not known. Each CDR3 is given with its conserved first and last residue. D genes are given only for firm matches. The listing skips clone size in some rows; elsewhere it reads once, few, many or a size class.

V gene,D gene,J gene,clone size,CDR3 DNA,CDR3 protein
TRBV7-9,TRBD2,TRBJ2-3,few,TGTGCCAGCACCTCGTTATATGGTAGCGGGGAGTACACAGATACGCAGTATTTT,CASTSLYGSGEYTDTQYF
TRBV12-3/TRBV12-4,TRBD2,TRBJ2-5,medium-sized,TGTGCCAGCAGCACACTAGCGCGTGAAGAGACCCAGTACTTC,CASSTLAREETQYF
TRBV7-8,.,TRBJ1-2,.,TGTGCCAGCAGCCGCCGGGCCGCGAACTATGGCTACACCTTC,CASSRRAANYGYTF
TRBV18,.,TRBJ1-6,.,TGTGCCAGCTCCTCGCAGGTCGGGGGAGGAAATTCACCCCTCCACTTT,CASSSQVGGGNSPLHF
TRBV7-2,.,TRBJ2-1,.,TGTGCCAGCAGCCGCGGGCAAAGCTCCTACAATGAGCAGTTCTTC,CASSRGQSSYNEQFF
TRBV5-1,.,TRBJ2-7,few,TGCGCCAGCAGCCGCACTGGGACGGAGAGGTACGAGCAGTACTTC,CASSRTGTERYEQYF
TRBV7-9,.,TRBJ2-5,many,TGTGCCAGCAGCTCGTCGTTGGCTGCACAAGAGACCCAGTACTTC,CASSSSLAAQETQYF
TRBV15,TRBD1,TRBJ2-7,many,TGTGCCACCAGCTTAGACAGGGGCGACGAGCAGTACTTC,CATSLDRGDEQYF
TRBV7-9,TRBD1,TRBJ2-3,many,TGTGCCAGCAGCCTCGGACAGGGCTTCACAGATACGCAGTATTTT,CASSLGQGFTDTQYF
TRBV5-1,.,TRBJ1-2,.,TGCGCCAGCAGCTTGGTAGGGGACTATGGCTACACCTTC,CASSLVGDYGYTF
TRBV5-1,TRBD2,TRBJ2-5,many,TGCGCCAGCAGCGGGACTAGCGGCCAAGAGACCCAGTACTTC,CASSGTSGQETQYF